This T cell receptor beta chain was profiled in a study of cytomegalovirus exposure and HLA in healthy donors. Trimming shortened V by 5 bases and J by 3 bases, and 13 bases separated the two germline ends. There are 14 residues in the CDR3. CDR1 PRHDT and CDR2 FYEKMQ come from the germline V gene (reference sequence). Use of 60 Vbeta and 13 Jbeta primers characterized the PCR. Assay: immunoSEQ multiplex PCR; the TCRdb copy retains only in-frame clones and omits some. The sample's table shows approximately 100,000 clones. The sequence derives from a man aged 50-59 years in good health and CMV-seronegative. The J gene is TRBJ2-5, the V gene TRBV13; TRBD1 might be the D (5 bases). What was sequenced was PBMCs. This CDR3 is CASSLVQGEETQYF. The CDR3 region has the DNA TGTGCCAGCAGCCTGGTCCAGGGCGAAGAGACCCAGTACTTC.